The 10 T cell receptor beta chains below were found in one sample sequenced in a study of T cell responses to AZD1222 COVID-19 vaccine. The repertoire was sequenced with immunoSEQ multiplex PCR; TCRdb's copy has only in-frame clones and lacks some. The sample consists of nearly 110,000 clones, approximately 90% of them appearing once. The sequences come from peripheral blood, collected 28 days after the second AZD1222 dose. These receptors all stem from an adult who received the AZD1222 COVID-19 vaccine.

This clone appeared a single time. V and J are TRBV2 and TRBJ2-3; TRBD1 aligns across 9 bases. The CDR3 is 16 residues long. Germline-derived CDR1 and CDR2 are SNHLY and FYNNEI. J gave up 3 bases and V 3 bases, and 7 bases lay outside the gene matches. The CDR3 DNA reads TGTGCCAGCAGTGAGGTTAACAGGGGGCTGACAGATACGCAGTATTTT. This sequence encodes CASSEVNRGLTDTQYF.

The rearrangement uses TRBV18 and TRBJ2-3, with TRBD1 identical over 9 bases. The germline V gene has CDR1 KGHSH and CDR2 LQKENI. This CDR3 is 16 amino acids long. V shed 3 bases, J shed 12 bases, and the junction held 16 bases outside the gene matches. CDR3 nucleotides: TGTGCCAGCTCACCGGCCCGGGACAGGGTTTCAGTCCTACAGTATTTT. Amino acids: CASSPARDRVSVLQYF.

This chain connects TRBV30 to TRBJ1-5; tentatively, D is TRBD1 (5 bases). The CDR3 totals 21 residues. V was cut by 0 bases and J by 2 bases, with 29 bases left in between. From germline, CDR1 is GTSNPN and CDR2 SVGIG (reference sequence). The CDR3 DNA reads as TGTGCCTGGAGTGTAAAGGTCTTTGCTCCTTTCGACAGTATGGGCAATCAGCCCCAGCATTTT. This encodes CAWSVKVFAPFDSMGNQPQHF.

The chain employs TRBV7-2 and TRBJ2-7, with 9 bases matching TRBD1. The CDR3 is 16 residues long. The V and J ends lost 5 bases and 2 bases, in that order; junction bases with no gene match: 10. Germline V gives CDR1 SGHTA, CDR2 FQGNSA. The CDR3 protein is CASSRRRDRATYEQYF. CDR3 nucleotides: TGTGCCAGCAGCAGGCGCCGGGACAGGGCGACCTACGAGCAGTACTTC.

V gene TRBV28 combines with J gene TRBJ2-1; no definite D call. Trimming removed 2 bases from V and 0 bases from J, with 8 bases in between. The CDR3 length is 15 residues. CDR1 is MDHEN, CDR2 SYDVKM, per germline. CDR3 sequence (DNA): TGTGCCAGCAGTTTACTCAGGAGCTCCTACAATGAGCAGTTCTTC. As protein: CASSLLRSSYNEQFF. The full variable domain, with the rest looked up from reference TRBV28 and TRBJ2-1, is DVKVTQSSRYLVKRTGEKVFLECVQDMDHENMFWYRQDPGLGLRLIYFSYDVKMKEKGDIPEGYSVSREKKERFSLILESASTNQTSMYLCASSLLRSSYNEQFFGPGTRLTVL.

This chain links TRBV29-1 with TRBJ2-2; TRBD1 aligns across 8 bases. Germline V gene data show CDR1 as SQVTM and CDR2 as ANQGSEA. The CDR3 contains 16 residues. The junction had 8 bases not matched to a gene; V was cut back by 0 bases and J by 5 bases. The CDR3 nucleotides read TGCAGCGTTGAAGATGCGAGACAGGGGCTGACCGGGGAGCTGTTTTTT. Its protein product is CSVEDARQGLTGELFF.

The chain employs TRBV7-9 and TRBJ1-1; the D gene is possibly TRBD1 (6 bases). Germline CDR1 is SEHNR and CDR2 is FQNEAQ (reference sequence). V gave up 4 bases and J gave up 6 bases, with 15 bases separating them. This CDR3 region has 14 residues. CDR3 DNA sequence: TGTGCCAGCAGCTGGGGGACAAACGGCGCTGAAGCTTTCTTT. Amino acids: CASSWGTNGAEAFF. Variable domain in full (rest from reference TRBV7-9 and TRBJ1-1): DTGVSQNPRHKITKRGQNVTFRCDPISEHNRLYWYRQTLGQGPEFLTYFQNEAQLEKSRLLSDRFSAERPKGSFSTLEIQRTEQGDSAMYLCASSWGTNGAEAFFGQGTRLTVV.

The V call is TRBV6-2 or TRBV6-3, the J call TRBJ2-7, with a possible D match to TRBD2 (5 bases). This CDR3 comprises 15 residues. Germline CDR1 MNHEY, CDR2 SVGEGT. V was clipped by 5 bases and J by 3 bases, with 17 bases between them. This CDR3 reads CASSPLLGEVYEQYF. As DNA, the CDR3 is TGTGCCAGCAGTCCACTACTAGGAGAGGTCTACGAGCAGTACTTC.

The V and J genes are TRBV11-1 and TRBJ2-3; 11 bases align to TRBD2. Germline-derived CDR1 and CDR2 are SGHAT and FQDESV (reference sequence). The CDR3 has 15 amino acids. With 5 bases clipped from V and 2 bases from J, the junction kept 3 bases outside the gene matches. CDR3 bases: TGTGCCAGCAGCCCGACTAGCGGGAACACAGATACGCAGTATTTT. Translation gives CASSPTSGNTDTQYF.

V gene TRBV27 combines with J gene TRBJ2-3; no firm D call. The CDR3 runs 11 residues. Germline CDR1 MNHEY, CDR2 SMNVEV (reference sequence). Trimming took 7 bases from V and 2 from J, leaving 4 bases between them. As DNA, the CDR3 is TGTGCCAGCACTTTCACAGATACGCAGTATTTT. Its protein is CASTFTDTQYF.